Included here is one T cell receptor beta chain sequence, with context. CDR1 is SGHRS, CDR2 YFSETQ, per germline. This CDR3 has 13 amino acids. Trimming left V 1 base short and J 6 bases short, with 5 bases between. This specimen belongs to a study of blood T cell repertoires in COVID-19. Per the original methods: How many nucleated cells were present was estimated from reference gene primer amplification. The assay was immunoSEQ multiplex PCR, and TCRdb's table has in-frame clones only and misses some. The V and J calls and clone size are taken from that table; D and trimming were inferred from the DNA. The sample has approximately 300,000 clones, less than 85% seen once.

This clonotype was obtained from a woman in her twenties or thirties who had been exposed to COVID-19. The chain has TRBV5-1 and TRBJ1-6; no firm D call. Sequencing used PBMCs or T cells enriched from blood (not recorded which). This CDR3 reads CASSLYGNSPLHF. The CDR3 nucleotides are TGCGCCAGCAGCTTGTACGGTAATTCACCCCTCCACTTT.